The subject of this entry is one T cell receptor beta chain. The sample belongs to a study of glioma-infiltrating T cells after dendritic cell vaccination. Sequenced by immunoSEQ multiplex PCR; TCRdb stores in-frame clones only, minus some. The repertoire holds 50,000 to 80,000 clones, with around 86% as singletons. The source is a human donor with glioblastoma. This specimen was blood, taken before dendritic cell vaccination.

CDR3 sequence (DNA): TGTGCCAGCAGTACCGGAAGGGGGCACAGTGAAGCTTTCTTT. Protein: CASSTGRGHSEAFF. The chain recombines TRBV6-6 with TRBJ1-1; 7 nucleotides agree with TRBD1. The CDR3 covers 14 residues. The germline V gene encodes CDR1 MNHNY and CDR2 SVGAGI (reference sequence). Trimming cost V 5 bases and J 7 bases; bases outside gene matches: 10.